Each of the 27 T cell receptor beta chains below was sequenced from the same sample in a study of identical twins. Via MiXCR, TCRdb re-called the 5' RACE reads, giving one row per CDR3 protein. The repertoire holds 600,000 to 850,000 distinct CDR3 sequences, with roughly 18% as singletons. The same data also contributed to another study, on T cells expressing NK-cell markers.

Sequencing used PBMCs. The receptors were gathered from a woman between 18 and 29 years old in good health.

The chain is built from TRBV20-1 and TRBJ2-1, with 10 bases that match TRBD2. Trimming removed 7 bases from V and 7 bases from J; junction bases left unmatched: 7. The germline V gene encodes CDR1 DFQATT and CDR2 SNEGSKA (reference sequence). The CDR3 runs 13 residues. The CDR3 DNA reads TGCAGTGGTTGGCTAGCGGGAGTGAATGAGCAGTTCTTC. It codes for CSGWLAGVNEQFF.

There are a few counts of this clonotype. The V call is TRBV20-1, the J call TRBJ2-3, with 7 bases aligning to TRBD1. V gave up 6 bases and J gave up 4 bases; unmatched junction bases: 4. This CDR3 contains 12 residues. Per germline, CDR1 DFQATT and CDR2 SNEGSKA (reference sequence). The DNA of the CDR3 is TGCAGTGCCCACAGGGGAGCAGATACGCAGTATTTT. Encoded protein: CSAHRGADTQYF.

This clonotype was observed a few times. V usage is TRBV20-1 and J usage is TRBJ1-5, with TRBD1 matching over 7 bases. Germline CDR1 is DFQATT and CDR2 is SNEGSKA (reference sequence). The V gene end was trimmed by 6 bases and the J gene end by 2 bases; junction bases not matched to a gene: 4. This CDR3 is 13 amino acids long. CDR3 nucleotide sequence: TGCAGTGCGAACACAGGGGGCAATCAGCCCCAGCATTTT. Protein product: CSANTGGNQPQHF.

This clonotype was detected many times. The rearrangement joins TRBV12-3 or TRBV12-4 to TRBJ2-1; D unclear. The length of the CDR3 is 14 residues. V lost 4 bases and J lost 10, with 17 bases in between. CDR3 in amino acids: CASSSTVRIGEQFF. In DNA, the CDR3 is TGTGCCAGCAGTTCCACTGTACGCATTGGAGAGCAGTTCTTC.

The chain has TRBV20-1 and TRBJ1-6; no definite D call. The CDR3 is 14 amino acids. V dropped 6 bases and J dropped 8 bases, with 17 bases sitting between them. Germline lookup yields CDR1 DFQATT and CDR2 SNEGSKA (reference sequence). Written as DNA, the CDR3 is TGCAGTGCCATGAAGGCAGGAATCCATTCACCCCTCCACTTT. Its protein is CSAMKAGIHSPLHF.

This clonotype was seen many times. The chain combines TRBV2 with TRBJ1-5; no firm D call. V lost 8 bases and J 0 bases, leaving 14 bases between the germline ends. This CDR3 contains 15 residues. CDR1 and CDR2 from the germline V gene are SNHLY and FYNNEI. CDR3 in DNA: TGTGCCAGCTCCCTGGCAGAAATTAGCAATCAGCCCCAGCATTTT. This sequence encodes CASSLAEISNQPQHF.

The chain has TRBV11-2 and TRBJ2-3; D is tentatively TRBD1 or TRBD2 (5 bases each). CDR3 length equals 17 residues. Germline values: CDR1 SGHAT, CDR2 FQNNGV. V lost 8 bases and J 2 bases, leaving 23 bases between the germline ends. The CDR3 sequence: CASGHRRPRGTTDTQYF. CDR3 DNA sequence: TGTGCCAGCGGGCACAGGCGCCCACGAGGGACCACAGATACGCAGTATTTT.

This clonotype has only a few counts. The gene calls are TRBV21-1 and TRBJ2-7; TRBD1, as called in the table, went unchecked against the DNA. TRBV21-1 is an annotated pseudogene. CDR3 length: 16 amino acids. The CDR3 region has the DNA TGTGCCAGCACCAATTGCGCCGGGGTGGAATACTACGAGCAGTACTTC. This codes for CASTNCAGVEYYEQYF.

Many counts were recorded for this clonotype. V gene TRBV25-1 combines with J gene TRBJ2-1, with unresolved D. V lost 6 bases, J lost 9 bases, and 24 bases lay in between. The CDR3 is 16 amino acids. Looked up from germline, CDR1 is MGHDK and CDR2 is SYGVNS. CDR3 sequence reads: CASSVNPVDIIREQFF. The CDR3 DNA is TGTGCCAGCAGCGTGAACCCGGTCGATATAATACGTGAGCAGTTCTTC.

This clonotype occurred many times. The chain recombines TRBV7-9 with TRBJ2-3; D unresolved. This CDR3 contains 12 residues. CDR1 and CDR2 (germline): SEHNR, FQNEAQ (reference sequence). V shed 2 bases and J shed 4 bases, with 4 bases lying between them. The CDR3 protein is CASSLLADTQYF. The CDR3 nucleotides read TGTGCCAGCAGCTTACTAGCAGATACGCAGTATTTT.

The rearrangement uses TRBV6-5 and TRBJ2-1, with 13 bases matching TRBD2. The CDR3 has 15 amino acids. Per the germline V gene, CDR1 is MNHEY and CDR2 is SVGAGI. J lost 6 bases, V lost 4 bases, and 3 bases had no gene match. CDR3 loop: CASSSRTSGGNEQFF. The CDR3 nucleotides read TGTGCCAGCAGTTCCCGGACTAGCGGGGGCAATGAGCAGTTCTTC.

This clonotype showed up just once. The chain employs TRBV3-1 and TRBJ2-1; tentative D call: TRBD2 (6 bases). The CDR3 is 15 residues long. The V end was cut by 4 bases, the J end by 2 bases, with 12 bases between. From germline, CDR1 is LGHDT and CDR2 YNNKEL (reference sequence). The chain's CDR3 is CASSPEGRAYNEQFF. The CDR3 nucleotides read TGTGCCAGCAGCCCGGAGGGTAGGGCCTACAATGAGCAGTTCTTC.

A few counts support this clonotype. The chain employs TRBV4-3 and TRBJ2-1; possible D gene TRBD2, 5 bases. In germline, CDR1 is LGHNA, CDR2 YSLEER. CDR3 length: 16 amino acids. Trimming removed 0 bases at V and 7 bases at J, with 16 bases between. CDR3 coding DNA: TGCGCCAGCAGCCAAGATGTGAGGGATCTGGGGAATGAGCAGTTCTTC. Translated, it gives CASSQDVRDLGNEQFF.

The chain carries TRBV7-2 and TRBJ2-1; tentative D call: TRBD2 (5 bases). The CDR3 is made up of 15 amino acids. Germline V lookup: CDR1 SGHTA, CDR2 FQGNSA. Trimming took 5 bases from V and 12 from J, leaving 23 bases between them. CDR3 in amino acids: CASSRGLGEGKAQFF. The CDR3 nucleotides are TGTGCCAGCAGCCGTGGACTGGGAGAGGGCAAAGCGCAGTTCTTC. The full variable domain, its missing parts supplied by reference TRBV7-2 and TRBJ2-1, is GAGVSQSPSNKVTEKGKDVELRCDPISGHTALYWYRQSLGQGLEFLIYFQGNSAPDKSGLPSDRFSAERTGGSVSTLTIQRTQQEDSAVYLCASSRGLGEGKAQFFGPGTRLTVL.

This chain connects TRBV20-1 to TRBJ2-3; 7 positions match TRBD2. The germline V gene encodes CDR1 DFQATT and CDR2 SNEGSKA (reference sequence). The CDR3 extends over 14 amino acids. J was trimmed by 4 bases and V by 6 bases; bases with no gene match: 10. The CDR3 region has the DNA TGCAGTGCCCTGGGGGGGTCACAGGCAGATACGCAGTATTTT. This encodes CSALGGSQADTQYF.

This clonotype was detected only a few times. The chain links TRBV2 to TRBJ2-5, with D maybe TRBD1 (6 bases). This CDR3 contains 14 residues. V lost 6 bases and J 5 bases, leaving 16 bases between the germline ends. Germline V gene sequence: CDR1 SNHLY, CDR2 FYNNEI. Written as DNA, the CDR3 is TGTGCCAGCAGGAAGGGACACGCAGGGGAGACCCAGTACTTC. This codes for CASRKGHAGETQYF.

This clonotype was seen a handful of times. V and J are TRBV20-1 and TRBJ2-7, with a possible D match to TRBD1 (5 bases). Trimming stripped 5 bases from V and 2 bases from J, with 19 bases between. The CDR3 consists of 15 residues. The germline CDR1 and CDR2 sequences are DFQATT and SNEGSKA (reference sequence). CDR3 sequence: CSAGLGRGTTYEQYF. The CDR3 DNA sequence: TGCAGTGCTGGCCTCGGAAGGGGAACTACCTACGAGCAGTACTTC.

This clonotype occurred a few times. Here the CDR3 DNA reads TGTGCCAGCAGCCCCTCTCCGACTTTGGCCTACAATGAGCAGTTCTTC. Translating it yields CASSPSPTLAYNEQFF. This rearrangement joins TRBV7-2 to TRBJ2-1; no clear D. Germline-derived CDR1 and CDR2 are SGHTA and FQGNSA. Trimming pared 5 bases from V and 2 bases from J, leaving 16 bases between. The CDR3 length is 16 residues.

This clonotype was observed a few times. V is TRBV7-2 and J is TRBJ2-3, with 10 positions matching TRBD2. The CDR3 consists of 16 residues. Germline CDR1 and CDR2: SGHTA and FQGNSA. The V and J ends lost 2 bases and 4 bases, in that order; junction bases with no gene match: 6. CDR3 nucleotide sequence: TGTGCCAGCAGCTTAATAGCGGGAGGAGGGGCAGATACGCAGTATTTT. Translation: CASSLIAGGGADTQYF.

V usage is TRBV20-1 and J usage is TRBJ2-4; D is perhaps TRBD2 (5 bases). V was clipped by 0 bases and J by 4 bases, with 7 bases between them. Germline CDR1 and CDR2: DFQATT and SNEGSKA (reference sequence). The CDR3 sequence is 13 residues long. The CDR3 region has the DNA TGCAGTGCTAGAGATCCGGGGAAAAACATTCAGTACTTC. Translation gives CSARDPGKNIQYF.

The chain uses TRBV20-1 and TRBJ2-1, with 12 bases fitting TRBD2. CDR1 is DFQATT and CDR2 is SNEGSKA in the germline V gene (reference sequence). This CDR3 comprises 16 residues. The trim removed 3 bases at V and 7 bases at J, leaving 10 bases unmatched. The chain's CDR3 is CSASSPGLAGYNEQFF. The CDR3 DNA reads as TGCAGTGCTAGTTCTCCGGGACTAGCGGGTTATAATGAGCAGTTCTTC.

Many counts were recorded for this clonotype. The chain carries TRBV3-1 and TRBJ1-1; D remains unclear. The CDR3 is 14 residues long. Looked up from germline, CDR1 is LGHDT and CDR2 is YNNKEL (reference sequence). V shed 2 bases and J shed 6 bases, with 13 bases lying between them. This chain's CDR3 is CASSQSSHGAEAFF. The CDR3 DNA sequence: TGTGCCAGCAGCCAATCCAGCCATGGCGCTGAAGCTTTCTTT.

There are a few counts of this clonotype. CDR3 bases: TGTGCCAGCAGCCCAGCGAGGGGGGGACAGGGGCCATACGAGCAGTACTTC. This codes for CASSPARGGQGPYEQYF. The J gene is TRBJ2-7, the V gene TRBV12-3 or TRBV12-4, with TRBD1 identical over 10 bases. J was trimmed by 4 bases and V by 6 bases; bases with no gene match: 15. The length of the CDR3 is 17 residues.

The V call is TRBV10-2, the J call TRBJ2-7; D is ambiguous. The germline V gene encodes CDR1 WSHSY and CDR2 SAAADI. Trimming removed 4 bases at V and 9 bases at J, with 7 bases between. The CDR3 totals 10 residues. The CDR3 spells CASSGAVQYF. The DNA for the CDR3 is TGCGCCAGCAGTGGGGCTGTGCAGTACTTC.

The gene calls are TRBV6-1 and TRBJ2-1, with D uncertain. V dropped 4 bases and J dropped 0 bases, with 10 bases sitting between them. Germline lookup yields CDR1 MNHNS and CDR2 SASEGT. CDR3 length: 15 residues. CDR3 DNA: TGTGCCAGCAGTGGAGCGCCAAGCTCCTACAATGAGCAGTTCTTC. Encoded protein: CASSGAPSSYNEQFF.

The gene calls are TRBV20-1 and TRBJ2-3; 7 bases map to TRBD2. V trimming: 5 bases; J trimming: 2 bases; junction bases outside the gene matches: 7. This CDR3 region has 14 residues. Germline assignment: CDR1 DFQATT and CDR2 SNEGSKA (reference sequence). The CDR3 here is CSAPASGLTDTQYF. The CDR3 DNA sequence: TGCAGTGCTCCCGCTAGCGGCCTCACAGATACGCAGTATTTT.

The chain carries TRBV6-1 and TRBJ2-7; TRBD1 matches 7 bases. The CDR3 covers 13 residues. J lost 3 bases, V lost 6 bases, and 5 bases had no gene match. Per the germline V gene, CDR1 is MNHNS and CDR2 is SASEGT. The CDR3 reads CASRMGQFYEQYF. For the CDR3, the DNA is TGTGCCAGCAGAATGGGACAGTTCTACGAGCAGTACTTC.